These 10 T cell receptor beta chains came from one sample sequenced in a study of blood T cell repertoires in COVID-19. Generated by immunoSEQ multiplex PCR, the TCRdb table keeps only in-frame clones and is missing some. The sample consists of some 170,000 clones, about 91% of them appearing once. The material sequenced was peripheral blood. The receptors shown here come from a woman aged 55-69 years who had recovered from COVID-19.

This clone was recorded once. The CDR3 region is CSTLLSTDTQYF. CDR3 DNA sequence: TGCAGCACCTTACTCTCGACAGATACGCAGTATTTT. The V and J genes are TRBV29-1 and TRBJ2-3; D is unclear. The CDR3 contains 12 residues. Trimming removed 8 bases at V and 3 bases at J, with 12 bases between. From germline, CDR1 is SQVTM and CDR2 ANQGSEA.

The chain recombines TRBV7-2 with TRBJ2-5, with 7 nucleotides matching TRBD1. J lost 2 bases, V lost 3 bases, and 0 bases had no gene match. Germline lookup yields CDR1 SGHTA and CDR2 FQGNSA. The CDR3 is 13 residues long. The CDR3 sequence is CASSLDRQETQYF. CDR3 coding DNA: TGTGCCAGCAGCTTGGACAGGCAAGAGACCCAGTACTTC.

The rearrangement uses TRBV9 and TRBJ1-2; no firm D call. The germline gives CDR1 SGDLS, CDR2 YYNGEE. This CDR3 spans 13 amino acids. Between the trimmed V and J ends, which lost 1 base and 6 bases, there was a span of 10 bases. CDR3 amino acids: CASSVHSRDGYTF. The CDR3 bases are TGTGCCAGCAGCGTACATAGCCGCGATGGCTACACCTTC.

The genes are TRBV18 and TRBJ1-2, with a possible D match to TRBD1 (5 bases). Trimming took off 3 bases at V and 7 bases at J, with 12 bases between the two ends. Germline assignment: CDR1 KGHSH and CDR2 LQKENI. This CDR3 contains 13 residues. This CDR3 is CASSPSWGVGYTF. CDR3 sequence (DNA): TGTGCCAGCTCACCCAGCTGGGGGGTTGGCTACACCTTC.

In this sample, this clone turned up once. The genes are TRBV2 and TRBJ2-5, with TRBD1 matching 8 bases. The germline CDR1 and CDR2 sequences are SNHLY and FYNNEI. The length of the CDR3 is 12 residues. V lost 4 bases and J lost 12; bases outside the gene matches: 7. The CDR3 coding sequence is TGTGCCAGCAGTGCTCCCCCAGGGGGCAAGTACTTC. It is translated as CASSAPPGGKYF.

The CDR3 sequence: CASSAVIMTGNYGYTF. In nucleotides, the CDR3 is TGTGCCAGCAGTGCCGTCATCATGACAGGAAATTATGGCTACACCTTC. This chain links TRBV2 with TRBJ1-2; tentative D call: TRBD1 (6 bases). The V and J ends lost 4 bases and 5 bases respectively, with 20 bases between them. This CDR3 has 16 residues. From germline, CDR1 is SNHLY and CDR2 FYNNEI.

The CDR3 DNA sequence: TGTGCCAGCAGCCCTCGGAACACCGGGGAGCTGTTTTTT. Its protein product is CASSPRNTGELFF. The chain employs TRBV27 and TRBJ2-2; D remains ambiguous. V was clipped by 6 bases and J by 1 base, with 6 bases between them. CDR3 size: 13 residues. CDR1 is MNHEY and CDR2 is SMNVEV in the germline V gene (reference sequence).

The genes are TRBV28 and TRBJ1-2; D is possibly TRBD1 (5 bases). This CDR3 has 14 amino acids. V dropped 7 bases and J dropped 0 bases, with 12 bases sitting between them. Germline CDR1 and CDR2: MDHEN and SYDVKM. CDR3 amino acids: CASKVRQTNYGYTF. The CDR3 bases are TGTGCCAGCAAAGTCAGACAGACTAACTATGGCTACACCTTC.

The V gene is TRBV7-8, the J gene TRBJ2-1, with D hard to call. This CDR3 region has 11 residues. CDR1 is SGHVS, CDR2 FQNEAQ, per germline. The V gene lost 5 bases and the J gene lost 5 bases, with 4 bases spanning the gap. CDR3 nucleotide sequence: TGTGCCAGCAGCCCCGACAATGAGCAGTTCTTC. It is translated as CASSPDNEQFF.

The chain couples TRBV18 to TRBJ2-3; 10 bases are a match to TRBD2. The V segment lost 2 bases and the J segment 6 bases; nucleotides outside the gene matches: 8. Germline CDR1 KGHSH, CDR2 LQKENI. This CDR3 comprises 16 residues. CDR3 in amino acids: CASSPTVAGGPDTQYF. In DNA form, the CDR3 reads TGTGCCAGCTCACCAACAGTAGCGGGGGGCCCCGATACGCAGTATTTT.